These T cell receptor beta chains were read from a single sample in a study of cytomegalovirus exposure and HLA in healthy donors. Method: immunoSEQ multiplex PCR; TCRdb's copy keeps in-frame clones and lacks some. The sample lists more than 140,000 clones; over 75% were seen once. Material: PBMCs. The receptor source for this set is a male donor in good health and CMV-seronegative. The CDR3 runs from the conserved cysteine through the conserved F or W. The D gene is left open where the match is weak. The listing skips clone size in some rows; elsewhere it reads once, few, many or a size class.

clone_size	v_call	d_call	j_call	cdr3_nt	cdr3_aa
.	TRBV12-5	.	TRBJ1-2	TGTGCTAGTGGTTTGTTTACCGGGAACCAACATGGCTACACCTTC	CASGLFTGNQHGYTF
.	TRBV15	TRBD2	TRBJ2-1	TGTGCCACCAGCGGAAAGGGACTAGGCCACAATGAGCAGTTCTTC	CATSGKGLGHNEQFF
.	TRBV10-2	TRBD1	TRBJ1-2	TGCGCCAGCAGTTCAACTCGGGGACAGGGAGATGGCTACACCTTC	CASSSTRGQGDGYTF
few	TRBV5-4	TRBD1	TRBJ1-1	TGTGCCAGCAGCCCGACAGGGGTGAGGACTGAAGCTTTCTTT	CASSPTGVRTEAFF
.	TRBV7-8	TRBD1	TRBJ1-5	TGTGCCAGCAGTTCGACAGGGAAGAATCAGCCCCAGCATTTT	CASSSTGKNQPQHF
few	TRBV6-1	TRBD2	TRBJ2-4	TGTGCCAGCTATGCCGGGACTAGCGTCAGATCTGAGTACTTC	CASYAGTSVRSEYF
few	TRBV4-1	TRBD2	TRBJ2-3	TGCGCCAGCAGCCGGGGACTAGCGGTCACAGATACGCAGTATTTT	CASSRGLAVTDTQYF
.	TRBV21-1	.	TRBJ1-3	TGTGCCAGCAGCAGGGGGCCCCGGGTGGGGAACTCTGGAAACACCATATATTTT	CASSRGPRVGNSGNTIYF
.	TRBV5-6	TRBD2	TRBJ2-1	TGTGCCAGCAGCTTTCGGACTAGCGGGGCAAGCTCCTACAATGAGCAGTTCTTC	CASSFRTSGASSYNEQFF
.	TRBV5-1	TRBD1	TRBJ2-7	TGCGCCAGCAGCGCCTGGGACAGAGTCTACGAGCAGTACTTC	CASSAWDRVYEQYF
.	TRBV4-3	TRBD1	TRBJ1-4	TGCGCCAGCAGCCAAGTAATGTCCGGGACAGGGGGTGAAAAACTGTTTTTT	CASSQVMSGTGGEKLFF
.	TRBV4-3	TRBD1	TRBJ1-1	TGCGCCAGCAGCCAATGGGTACCCGGGACAGGGTCGACTGAAGCTTTCTTT	CASSQWVPGTGSTEAFF
.	TRBV11-2	TRBD1	TRBJ2-3	TGTGCCAGCAGTTCGTCGGGACAGGGGGCGGATACGCAGTATTTT	CASSSSGQGADTQYF
.	TRBV9	TRBD1	TRBJ2-1	TGTGCCAGCAGCGATCGGTGGGACAGCTCCTACAATGAGCAGTTCTTC	CASSDRWDSSYNEQFF
.	TRBV7-2	TRBD1	TRBJ2-7	TGTGCCAGCAGCCTTGAAGGGACAGGGCTATACGAGCAGTACTTC	CASSLEGTGLYEQYF
.	TRBV30	.	TRBJ2-7	TGTGCCTGGAACCCGGGCGGGGCCTCCTACGAGCAGTACTTC	CAWNPGGASYEQYF
once	TRBV30	.	TRBJ2-3	TGTGCCTGGGCTTTTGGGGGGGCGATAGATACGCAGTATTTT	CAWAFGGAIDTQYF
once	TRBV5-4	TRBD2	TRBJ2-3	TGTGCCAGCAGCCTCCGAGGGGGAGCGGGGGGTTCTAGCACAGATACGCAGTATTTT	CASSLRGGAGGSSTDTQYF
.	TRBV27	.	TRBJ2-7	TGTGCCAGCAGTCGACCAGGGACCTACGAGCAGTACTTC	CASSRPGTYEQYF
.	TRBV6-5	TRBD1	TRBJ1-1	TGTGCCAGCAGTTCCCCGGGACAGGGGAACACTGAAGCTTTCTTT	CASSSPGQGNTEAFF
.	TRBV5-1	.	TRBJ2-1	TGCGCCAGCAGCTCCGGACTGACGGGCCGGAATGAGCAGTTCTTC	CASSSGLTGRNEQFF
.	TRBV5-4	.	TRBJ2-1	TGTGCCAGCAGCCTGACAAGACGGCTGAAGAATGAGCAGTTCTTC	CASSLTRRLKNEQFF
few	TRBV5-6	TRBD1	TRBJ2-2	TGTGCCAGCAGCTTCGGGACAGGGGGGAGCACCGGGGAGCTGTTTTTT	CASSFGTGGSTGELFF
.	TRBV9	.	TRBJ1-1	TGTGCCAGCAGCGTAGCGACAGCGAACACTGAAGCTTTCTTT	CASSVATANTEAFF
.	TRBV11-2	TRBD2	TRBJ2-1	TGTGCCAGCAGCTTACTAGCGGGAGGGCCGAATGAGCAGTTCTTC	CASSLLAGGPNEQFF
.	TRBV9	TRBD2	TRBJ2-2	TGTGCCAGCAGCGTAGTGGCTAGCGGGAGGACGAACACCGGGGAGCTGTTTTTT	CASSVVASGRTNTGELFF
.	TRBV4-1	.	TRBJ2-2	TGCGCCAGCAGCCAAGACTACACCGGGGAGCTGTTTTTT	CASSQDYTGELFF
.	TRBV19	.	TRBJ2-7	TGTGCCAGTAGTATCGCAGGGATCAACGAGCAGTACTTC	CASSIAGINEQYF
.	TRBV6-4	TRBD1	TRBJ2-3	TGTGCCAGCAGTGCCGGACAGGGGGCCTCAGATACGCAGTATTTT	CASSAGQGASDTQYF
.	TRBV7-2	TRBD1	TRBJ1-3	TGTGCCAGCAGCTCTAGACAGGGGGTCGGTTTACTATCGGGAAACACCATATATTTT	CASSSRQGVGLLSGNTIYF
.	TRBV9	.	TRBJ1-1	TGTGCCAGCGCGGGGACGGGGAACACTGAAGCTTTCTTT	CASAGTGNTEAFF
.	TRBV6-5	TRBD1	TRBJ1-5	TGTGCCAGCAGTTCCTTAACAGGGGGCGGTCAGCCCCAGCATTTT	CASSSLTGGGQPQHF
.	TRBV7-9	.	TRBJ1-2	TGTGCCAGCAGCGGGGGGGACGGCAGATTTGGCTACACCTTC	CASSGGDGRFGYTF
.	TRBV7-9	TRBD1	TRBJ2-2	TGTGCCAGCAGCCCCGGGACAGGGGGCGCAGGCGGGGAGCTGTTTTTT	CASSPGTGGAGGELFF
few	TRBV5-1	.	TRBJ2-7	TGCGCCAGCAGCGCGGATTGGAACGAGCAGTACTTC	CASSADWNEQYF
.	TRBV9	.	TRBJ1-5	TGTGCCAGCAGCGTCAAAGACAGGACAGACCTCAGCAATCAGCCCCAGCATTTT	CASSVKDRTDLSNQPQHF
.	TRBV4-2	TRBD1	TRBJ2-4	TGTGCCGGCAGCGCCCGGGACAGATTAGCCAAAAACATTCAGTACTTC	CAGSARDRLAKNIQYF
few	TRBV6-5	TRBD1	TRBJ1-2	TGTGCCAGCAGTCCCGACAGGGAGGTCGGCTACACCTTC	CASSPDREVGYTF
once	TRBV29-1	TRBD1	TRBJ1-1	TGCAGCGTTGACCCCTGGACAGGGAACACTGAAGCTTTCTTT	CSVDPWTGNTEAFF
few	TRBV10-3	TRBD2	TRBJ2-1	TGTGCCATCGAGGGGACTAGCGGGGCTGAGCAGTTCTTC	CAIEGTSGAEQFF
.	TRBV2	.	TRBJ2-7	TGTGCCAGCAGTGAAGTATCCCCCAGGGCCTACGAGCAGTACTTC	CASSEVSPRAYEQYF